This TCR beta chain was sequenced during a study of shared clonotypes between healthy human individuals. Every contributor of samples was a Caucasian grown-up residing in Nashville, Tennessee. The CDR3 runs 16 residues. Germline values: CDR1 MNHNS, CDR2 SASEGT. The junction had 10 bases not matched to a gene; V was cut back by 4 bases and J by 5 bases. TCRdb keeps only in-frame clones here, not all; method: immunoSEQ multiplex PCR. This table holds 2 million to 3 million clones, 93% found once. This clonotype originated in a man younger than 35 in good health. Some clones in this sample may be carry-over from other donors' samples. V and J are TRBV6-1 and TRBJ1-5; TRBD1 aligns across 8 bases. Source material: naive CD4+ T cells from PBMCs. Noted subset: CD45RA+ positively selected. The CDR3 region has the DNA TGTGCCAGCAGTGTTTTCAGGGGGCAGGTCGATCAGCCCCAGCATTTT. Amino acids: CASSVFRGQVDQPQHF.